The present T cell receptor beta chain was sequenced within a study of blood T cell repertoires in COVID-19. Study details: Spain, Italy and the United States supplied samples that represented acute and convalescent COVID-19.

The table came from immunoSEQ multiplex PCR; TCRdb's copy has only in-frame clones and leaves some out. The sample holds under 25,000 clones; roughly 88% are singletons and the top ten take 3.2%. The V and J ends lost 8 bases and 0 bases respectively, with 14 bases between them. The CDR3 spans 15 residues. Looked up from germline, CDR1 is MNHEY and CDR2 is SVGAGI. This clonotype was obtained from a human donor in a cohort sampled during active COVID-19. Sequencing used peripheral blood. The V call is TRBV6-5, the J call TRBJ2-1; possible D gene TRBD2, 6 bases. CDR3 in DNA: TGTGCCAGCTTGGGAGGAGTCCCCTCCTACAATGAGCAGTTCTTC. Residues: CASLGGVPSYNEQFF.